A single sample is the source of the 24 T cell receptor beta chains below, sequenced in a study of blood T cell repertoires in COVID-19. TCRdb keeps only in-frame clones here, not all; method: immunoSEQ multiplex PCR. The sample carries tens of thousands of clones, approximately 78% recorded once. Sequenced input: peripheral blood. These receptors all stem from a human donor in a cohort sampled during active COVID-19.

The rearrangement uses TRBV6-6 and TRBJ2-1; tentative D call: TRBD1 (6 bases). This CDR3 contains 14 residues. V was shortened by 2 bases and J by 10 bases, with 15 bases between the two germline ends. The germline V gene encodes CDR1 MNHNY and CDR2 SVGAGI (reference sequence). The CDR3 sequence: CASSYIQGGHEQFF. The CDR3 DNA is TGTGCCAGCAGTTACATACAGGGTGGCCACGAGCAGTTCTTC.

The J gene is TRBJ1-1, the V gene TRBV5-1; D is possibly TRBD1 (6 bases). V shed 4 bases and J shed 4 bases, with 20 bases lying between them. Looked up from germline, CDR1 is SGHRS and CDR2 is YFSETQ. This CDR3 spans 16 amino acids. CDR3 amino acids: CASSDISVQGSTEAFF. In DNA, the CDR3 is TGCGCCAGCAGCGATATATCAGTCCAGGGGAGCACTGAAGCTTTCTTT.

The chain joins TRBV27 to TRBJ1-4, with a weak D call TRBD1 (5 bases). The V gene lost 7 bases and the J gene lost 4 bases, with 19 bases spanning the gap. The CDR3 has 16 residues. Germline V CDR1 and CDR2: MNHEY, SMNVEV (reference sequence). DNA of the CDR3: TGTGCCAGCAACTTAAAGGGCCCGGGGGGTAATGAAAAACTGTTTTTT. This sequence encodes CASNLKGPGGNEKLFF.

The CDR3 sequence: CASSLSPGFNEKLFF. Written as DNA, the CDR3 is TGTGCCAGCAGTTTATCACCCGGGTTTAATGAAAAACTGTTTTTT. This sequence joins TRBV27 and TRBJ1-4, with unresolved D. The germline V gene has CDR1 MNHEY and CDR2 SMNVEV (reference sequence). V gave up 0 bases and J gave up 4 bases, with 9 bases separating them. This CDR3 spans 15 amino acids.

This clone was seen just once. J is TRBJ1-3 and V is TRBV2; D ambiguous. With 3 bases removed from V and 4 bases from J, the gap between germline ends came to 13 bases. Germline V gives CDR1 SNHLY, CDR2 FYNNEI. The CDR3 has 15 amino acids. CDR3 in DNA: TGTGCCAGCAGTGAGGAGTCCAGTCGGGGAAACACCATATATTTT. This translates into CASSEESSRGNTIYF.

The chain links TRBV24-1 to TRBJ2-1; TRBD1 agrees at 7 bases. Germline V CDR1 and CDR2: KGHDR, SFDVKD. The CDR3 length is 17 residues. V gave up 4 bases and J gave up 2 bases; unmatched junction bases: 10. CDR3 in amino acids: CATSEPQGRWAYNEQFF. CDR3 nucleotide sequence: TGTGCCACCAGTGAACCACAGGGGCGCTGGGCCTACAATGAGCAGTTCTTC.

The chain carries TRBV2 and TRBJ2-5, with D possibly matching TRBD1 (7 bases). Germline V gives CDR1 SNHLY, CDR2 FYNNEI. V was shortened by 7 bases and J by 0 bases, with 15 bases between the two germline ends. The CDR3 is 15 residues long. For the CDR3, the DNA is TGTGCCAGCATCCCATCAGGGGGGTACCAAGAGACCCAGTACTTC. This sequence encodes CASIPSGGYQETQYF.

This chain connects TRBV7-9 to TRBJ2-3; 7 bases agree with TRBD1. The CDR3 is 18 amino acids. Germline CDR1 is SEHNR and CDR2 is FQNEAQ (reference sequence). The V and J ends lost 0 bases and 0 bases, in that order; junction bases with no gene match: 9. CDR3 sequence (DNA): TGTGCCAGCAGCTTAGCGCGTAGGGGGCCCCCTAGCACAGATACGCAGTATTTT. It translates to CASSLARRGPPSTDTQYF.

This chain uses TRBV6-5 with TRBJ2-2; 9 positions agree with TRBD1. Per the germline V gene, CDR1 is MNHEY and CDR2 is SVGAGI. The CDR3 extends over 15 amino acids. V lost 4 bases to trimming and J lost 6 bases; unmatched junction nucleotides: 6. In DNA form, the CDR3 reads TGTGCCAGCAGTTTACAGGGGGCGCGGGCCGGGGAGCTGTTTTTT. Its protein is CASSLQGARAGELFF.

The CDR3 spells CASSLLQGSNTEAFF. The DNA of the CDR3 is TGCGCCAGCAGCCTCCTACAGGGTTCGAATACTGAAGCTTTCTTT. V is TRBV4-1 and J is TRBJ1-1; TRBD1 is a possible D gene (6 bases). V dropped 4 bases and J dropped 5 bases, with 17 bases sitting between them. CDR3 length: 15 residues. Germline CDR1 and CDR2: MGHRA and YSYEKL.

This clone came up a few times. The chain links TRBV6-6 to TRBJ2-5, with TRBD2 matching 7 bases. The trim removed 6 bases at V and 7 bases at J, leaving 5 bases unmatched. The CDR3 totals 12 residues. Germline CDR1 MNHNY, CDR2 SVGAGI (reference sequence). DNA for the CDR3: TGTGCCAGCAGCCCGGGACTACGGACCCAGTACTTC. This encodes CASSPGLRTQYF.

The V and J genes are TRBV10-3 and TRBJ2-7; D perhaps matches TRBD1 (5 bases). CDR3 length equals 15 residues. V lost 2 bases to trimming and J lost 3 bases, with 14 bases between them. Germline V CDR1 and CDR2: ENHRY, SYGVKD. The CDR3 coding sequence is TGTGCCATCAGTGAGGGACAAACCTTCAACTACGAGCAGTACTTC. Protein sequence: CAISEGQTFNYEQYF.

The chain uses TRBV5-1 and TRBJ2-3; D is uncertain. Trimming pared 1 base from V and 2 bases from J, leaving 11 bases between. The CDR3 extends over 15 amino acids. Germline V CDR1 and CDR2: SGHRS, YFSETQ. The chain's CDR3 is CASSLNSPSTDTQYF. Here the CDR3 DNA reads TGCGCCAGCAGCTTGAACAGTCCATCCACAGATACGCAGTATTTT.

The gene calls are TRBV10-1 and TRBJ2-3, with D tentatively TRBD2 (6 bases). Trimming shortened V by 0 bases and J by 7 bases, and 14 bases separated the two germline ends. The CDR3 sequence is 15 residues long. Germline assignment: CDR1 WNHNN and CDR2 SYGVQD (reference sequence). The CDR3 sequence is CASSESGLVGNTQYF. CDR3 sequence (DNA): TGCGCCAGCAGTGAGTCGGGACTGGTCGGTAATACGCAGTATTTT.

The chain carries TRBV20-1 and TRBJ2-7; 7 bases map to TRBD2. This CDR3 spans 13 amino acids. From germline, CDR1 is DFQATT and CDR2 SNEGSKA (reference sequence). The V gene end was trimmed by 3 bases and the J gene end by 7 bases; junction bases not matched to a gene: 9. The CDR3 nucleotides are TGCAGTGCTAGTAGGTGGGAGGGGCGAGAGCAGTACTTC. Translating gives CSASRWEGREQYF.

The chain is built from TRBV25-1 and TRBJ2-3; the match to TRBD1 covers 7 bases. This CDR3 is built from 14 residues. V lost 5 bases to trimming and J lost 4 bases; unmatched junction nucleotides: 6. The germline V gene has CDR1 MGHDK and CDR2 SYGVNS. CDR3 amino acids: CASSPSGGPDTQYF. CDR3 DNA sequence: TGTGCCAGCAGTCCTTCAGGGGGTCCAGATACGCAGTATTTT.

V gene TRBV2 combines with J gene TRBJ1-4; 7 bases agree with TRBD1. CDR3 size: 14 residues. Germline CDR1 is SNHLY and CDR2 is FYNNEI. V was clipped by 10 bases and J by 5 bases; unmatched bases: 10. The CDR3 bases are TGTGCCATCCATGCCGACAGGGTGAATGAAAAACTGTTTTTT. Its protein product is CAIHADRVNEKLFF.

The V call is TRBV6-5, the J call TRBJ1-1; D may be TRBD1 (6 bases). The CDR3 loop spans 13 amino acids. Trimming took off 6 bases at V and 1 base at J, with 9 bases between the two ends. Germline V gene sequence: CDR1 MNHEY, CDR2 SVGAGI. CDR3 sequence (DNA): TGTGCCAGCAGACGGACAGCGAACACTGAAGCTTTCTTT. This translates into CASRRTANTEAFF.

The gene calls are TRBV7-6 and TRBJ2-1; 7 bases are shared with TRBD2. V lost 3 bases and J lost 2; bases outside the gene matches: 4. Germline V gene sequence: CDR1 SGHVS, CDR2 FNYEAQ. This CDR3 comprises 15 residues. The CDR3 DNA is TGTGCCAGCAGCTTGGGCGGGGGAGCCTACAATGAGCAGTTCTTC. Amino acids: CASSLGGGAYNEQFF.

The V call is TRBV5-1, the J call TRBJ2-7, with D possibly matching TRBD2 (6 bases). CDR1 SGHRS and CDR2 YFSETQ come from the germline V gene. V was shortened by 3 bases and J by 6 bases, with 16 bases between the two germline ends. This CDR3 spans 14 amino acids. The CDR3 DNA reads as TGCGCCAGCAGCTGGGGGACCGGAGGGATCGAGCAGTACTTC. Its protein product is CASSWGTGGIEQYF.

CDR3 region: CASSTSTGRGTEAFF. The CDR3 bases are TGTGCCAGTAGTACCTCAACAGGGCGGGGGACTGAAGCTTTCTTT. This chain links TRBV19 with TRBJ1-1, with a tentative D call TRBD1 (6 bases). Looked up from germline, CDR1 is LNHDA and CDR2 is SQIVND (reference sequence). Trimming left V 4 bases short and J 5 bases short, with 17 bases between. The CDR3 has 15 residues.

This clone was found once. V and J are TRBV7-3 and TRBJ2-7; 8 nucleotides agree with TRBD2. From germline, CDR1 is SGHTA and CDR2 FQGTGA. The length of the CDR3 is 14 residues. Trimming at V came to 7 bases and at J to 3 bases, leaving 8 bases not matched to a gene. CDR3 amino acids: CASTSLGGDYEQYF. The CDR3 DNA is TGTGCCAGCACCTCCCTCGGGGGGGACTACGAGCAGTACTTC.

The V call is TRBV5-4, the J call TRBJ2-7; the match to TRBD2 covers 8 bases. CDR1 and CDR2 (germline): SGHNT, YYREEE (reference sequence). CDR3 size: 15 residues. V gave up 3 bases and J gave up 4 bases; unmatched junction bases: 9. CDR3 sequence: CASSSGGFRRYEQYF. The CDR3 DNA follows: TGTGCCAGCAGCTCGGGAGGGTTCCGGAGGTACGAGCAGTACTTC. The variable domain in full, with the rest retrieved from reference TRBV5-4 and TRBJ2-7, is ETGVTQSPTHLIKTRGQQVTLRCSSQSGHNTVSWYQQALGQGPQFIFQYYREEENGRGNFPPRFSGLQFPNYSSELNVNALELDDSALYLCASSSGGFRRYEQYFGPGTRLTVT.

The chain has TRBV7-9 and TRBJ2-2; D is unclear. V lost 7 bases to trimming and J lost 0 bases, with 6 bases between them. Per germline, CDR1 SEHNR and CDR2 FQNEAQ (reference sequence). The CDR3 extends over 13 amino acids. DNA for the CDR3: TGTGCCAGCACCTACACGAACACCGGGGAGCTGTTTTTT. Its protein product is CASTYTNTGELFF.